This T cell receptor (beta chain) was recorded in a study of shared clonotypes between healthy human individuals (dated by TCRdb to about 2020). About the full investigation: Two women and three men aged 18 to 49 years were included in the cohort. For each donor, three plates each were used for CD4 naive and CD4 memory, two plates were used for CD8 naive, and one plate was used for CD8 memory. The study deeply sequenced blood TCR repertoires of about 5 healthy adults to estimate repertoire size and the extent of clonotype sharing between individuals. Libraries were prepared and TCR repertoires were sequenced by different laboratories using diverse techniques, in order to increase sequencing depth and limit assay-specific biases. Between about 0.85 and 9.5 billion PBMCs per donor were obtained by leukapheresis. Study-wide findings and limitations: Around 5% of naive CD4, 3.5% of naive CD8, about 2.1% of memory CD4, and less than 0.45% of memory CD8 clonotypes were shared across a few donors. Incomplete sequencing was indicated by rarefaction of sorted-subset datasets, despite the large sequencing depth. Sampling was restricted to blood, and TCR repertoires in tissue are likely to differ from TCR repertoires in blood. Estimated clonotype richness was generally larger for naive than for memory subsets. Because the study included only a small number of donors, the genetic and exposure-history diversity represented was limited. Compared with non-shared clonotypes, clonotypes shared by all four sorted-subset donors had higher generation probabilities. Pairwise subsampling indicated that sequencing depth was expected to affect the degree of clonotype sharing among donors.

This clone was recorded only once. This clone's antigen is unknown. No much larger clonotype is one base removed from it; base qualities were not supplied. Using the deep immunoSEQ assay, multiplex PCR amplified TCR CDR3 regions from genomic DNA. For each cell subset, the extracted genomic DNA was distributed evenly across all wells of several immunoSEQ 96-well plates, and each plate served as one replicate. For sorted subsets, roughly 200 ng of genomic DNA, equivalent to some 30,000 T cell genomes, went into each replicate PCR. Purified libraries were measured with a Qubit 3.0 fluorometer, size-checked on a Bioanalyzer 2100, and measured again with the KAPA Library Quantification kit. Every immunoSEQ 96-well plate was sequenced on a dedicated single-read 150-cycle Illumina NextSeq 550 flow cell. In the original analysis: Because only junctional sequences without quality scores were contained in the immunoSEQ output, filtering matching that applied to full-length reads could not be performed. To assign V/J genes and CDR3, sequences were annotated using PyIR, a Python wrapper for IgBLAST v1.9, with IMGT germline references. Reads were removed for weak V/J assignments (E-value above 1e-6), missing CDR3, stop codons, out-of-frame junctions, or ambiguous translated residues. A V3J clonotype was defined by an identical inferred V gene, J gene, and CDR3 amino acid sequence. Percentage overlap between repertoires was calculated by dividing the number of shared unique clonotypes by the size of the smaller repertoire. RTK rarefaction, the Chao1 estimator, and Recon v2.1 estimates of unobserved clonotypes were used to assess repertoire richness. For all TCRbeta clonotypes obtained by the gDNA method from four donors, generation probabilities were computed with OLGA. TCRdb took over this immuneACCESS table, retaining in-frame rearrangements with V and J assigned. Such tables are incomplete; in checked studies, under half of the missing clones stem from an unresolved V gene, and the remainder is unexplained. The V and J calls and clone size are taken from that table; D and trimming were inferred from the DNA. The sample includes about 1 million clones, with under 80% observed a single time. The ten largest make up about 1.5% of the sample.

For CDR1 and CDR2, the germline V gene lists SNHLY and FYNNEI. Including the terminal cysteine and phenylalanine, the CDR3 comprises 14 residues. Just the 42-base CDR3 DNA is kept, in frame starting at base 1. After removal of 7 bases from V and 7 bases from J, the junction retains 7 bases not matched to a gene. The donors were healthy, HIV-negative adults with no recently reported acute infections or vaccinations. Only Caucasian adults living in Nashville, Tennessee, USA were represented among the donors. CD4+ T cells were enriched by magnetic negative selection; naive cells were then positively selected on CD45RA, and the negative fraction formed the memory subset. Blood was obtained by leukapheresis, after which PBMCs were separated by Ficoll-Histopaque density gradient centrifugation and cryopreserved in liquid nitrogen vapor phase. Analytical flow cytometry was used to check the purity and quantity of every magnetically sorted T cell population. Each sorted fraction had its genomic DNA isolated and then quantified by UV absorbance on a Nanodrop 2000c.

Sequenced material: memory CD4+ T cells sorted from blood. The cell subset or site label, read with the paper, signifies: CD45RA-negative fraction. The sequence was obtained from a young man in good health. The chain uses TRBV2 and TRBJ1-4, with 9 bases matching TRBD1. The CDR3 reads as follows: CASNRDRDGEKLFF. The DNA is as follows: TGTGCCAGCAACCGGGACAGGGACGGTGAAAAACTGTTTTTT.